The 29 T cell receptor beta chains below all came from one sample that was sequenced in a study of blood T cell repertoires in COVID-19. Libraries were prepared by immunoSEQ multiplex PCR; TCRdb keeps only in-frame clonotypes and omits some of them. The sample shows about 45,000 clones, more than 80% of them seen only once. Sequenced material: peripheral blood. Receptors originate from an elderly man in a cohort sampled during active COVID-19.

J is TRBJ2-1 and V is TRBV5-1, with a weak D call TRBD2 (5 bases). V lost 1 base and J lost 4, with 9 bases in between. The CDR3 covers 14 residues. Germline lookup yields CDR1 SGHRS and CDR2 YFSETQ. Here the CDR3 reads CASSLRADYNEQFF. The CDR3 bases are TGCGCCAGCAGCTTGCGAGCGGATTACAATGAGCAGTTCTTC.

V is TRBV9 and J is TRBJ2-1, with TRBD2 matching over 16 bases. The CDR3 length is 16 residues. V was pared by 4 bases and J by 8 bases, with 6 bases of the junction left unmatched. CDR1 is SGDLS, CDR2 YYNGEE, per germline. For the CDR3, the DNA is TGTGCCAGCAGCTCAGGGACTAGCGGGAGGGCCTATGAGCAGTTCTTC. Its translation: CASSSGTSGRAYEQFF.

The genes are TRBV28 and TRBJ1-2; D call uncertain. V gave up 6 bases and J gave up 4 bases, with 12 bases separating them. Germline CDR1 MDHEN, CDR2 SYDVKM. The CDR3 has 13 residues. The CDR3 spells CASRRQRFYGYTF. The DNA of the CDR3 is TGTGCCAGCAGAAGGCAGCGCTTCTATGGCTACACCTTC.

The rearrangement uses TRBV19 and TRBJ1-5; D not certain. The V and J ends lost 2 bases and 0 bases respectively, with 5 bases between them. Germline assignment: CDR1 LNHDA and CDR2 SQIVND (reference sequence). CDR3 size: 14 residues. The CDR3 protein is CASSIISSNQPQHF. The CDR3 region has the DNA TGTGCCAGTAGTATAATCAGTAGCAATCAGCCCCAGCATTTT. The full variable domain, rest sourced from reference TRBV19 and TRBJ1-5, is DGGITQSPKYLFRKEGQNVTLSCEQNLNHDAMYWYRQDPGQGLRLIYYSQIVNDFQKGDIAEGYSVSREKKESFPLTVTSAQKNPTAFYLCASSIISSNQPQHFGDGTRLSIL.

The CDR3 sequence: CAWSVERSYGYTF. The CDR3 coding sequence is TGTGCCTGGAGTGTGGAACGGAGTTATGGCTACACCTTC. This sequence joins TRBV30 and TRBJ1-2; D unresolved. The CDR3 is 13 amino acids. V lost 0 bases and J lost 5, with 10 bases in between. The germline CDR1 and CDR2 sequences are GTSNPN and SVGIG (reference sequence).

A remark on this clone: One end of the junction does not line up with germline, which may come from a read error. The V call is TRBV28, the J call TRBJ2-7, with 12 bases lining up with TRBD2. Looked up from germline, CDR1 is MDHEN and CDR2 is SYDVKM. This CDR3 is built from 14 residues. DNA of the CDR3: TGTGCCAGCAGTTCGGATGCCAGAAGGCTAGCGGGAGGGTTC. Amino acids: CASSSDARRLAGGF.

V and J are TRBV4-3 and TRBJ2-2; 7 positions agree with TRBD2. This CDR3 contains 17 residues. V gave up 1 base and J gave up 5 bases; unmatched junction bases: 10. The germline gives CDR1 LGHNA, CDR2 YSLEER. The CDR3 is CASSQVWEGRWTGELFF. The CDR3 DNA follows: TGCGCCAGCAGCCAAGTGTGGGAGGGGCGCTGGACCGGGGAGCTGTTTTTT.

The CDR3 is CASSYKTERTEAFF. CDR3 coding DNA: TGTGCCAGCAGTTATAAGACAGAGAGGACTGAAGCTTTCTTT. The V and J genes are TRBV6-6 and TRBJ1-1; maybe TRBD1 (5 bases). The germline gives CDR1 MNHNY, CDR2 SVGAGI (reference sequence). CDR3 size: 14 residues. Between the trimmed V and J ends, which lost 3 bases and 5 bases, there was a span of 13 bases.

This chain connects TRBV7-2 to TRBJ2-5; TRBD2 aligns across 7 bases. The CDR3 totals 14 residues. Germline CDR1 SGHTA, CDR2 FQGNSA. Unmatched junction bases numbered 3, after V lost 5 bases and J lost 0 bases. The CDR3 loop reads CASSPGRYQETQYF. The CDR3 DNA is TGTGCCAGCAGCCCCGGGAGGTACCAAGAGACCCAGTACTTC.

The chain joins TRBV3-1 (or the pseudogene TRBV3-2) to TRBJ1-6; no definite D call. V was pared by 1 base and J by 7 bases, with 5 bases between. The CDR3 is 13 amino acids. Germline lookup yields CDR1 LGHDT and CDR2 YNNKEL (reference sequence). CDR3 amino acids: CASSQGRNSPLHF. CDR3 sequence (DNA): TGTGCCAGCAGCCAAGGGAGGAATTCACCCCTCCACTTT.

This chain connects TRBV6-6 to TRBJ2-2, with 10 bases fitting TRBD2. V lost 5 bases and J lost 2; bases outside the gene matches: 8. The CDR3 consists of 17 residues. Germline assignment: CDR1 MNHNY and CDR2 SVGAGI (reference sequence). The CDR3 DNA is TGTGCCAGCAGTCCTCCTAGCGGGAGAGTTAACACCGGGGAGCTGTTTTTT. This encodes CASSPPSGRVNTGELFF.

The chain carries TRBV30 and TRBJ1-5, with D perhaps matching TRBD1 (5 bases). The germline V gene encodes CDR1 GTSNPN and CDR2 SVGIG (reference sequence). V lost 0 bases and J 2 bases, leaving 11 bases between the germline ends. This CDR3 is 15 amino acids long. CDR3 residues: CAWSVGDGGNQPQHF. DNA of the CDR3: TGTGCCTGGAGTGTAGGGGATGGCGGCAATCAGCCCCAGCATTTT.

The chain links TRBV7-6 to TRBJ2-1, with TRBD2 matching over 11 bases. The germline V gene encodes CDR1 SGHVS and CDR2 FNYEAQ. The CDR3 contains 17 residues. Unmatched junction bases numbered 10, after V lost 3 bases and J lost 6 bases. CDR3 in amino acids: CASSFHTSGSKSNEQFF. The CDR3 nucleotides are TGTGCCAGCAGCTTCCACACTAGCGGGAGTAAATCCAATGAGCAGTTCTTC.

By its share, this clone is large. The sample holds other DNA sequences that translate to the same CDR3. V and J are TRBV18 and TRBJ1-1; 10 nucleotides align to TRBD1. CDR1 and CDR2 from the germline V gene are KGHSH and LQKENI. This CDR3 has 16 amino acids. V dropped 1 base and J dropped 1; count of bases not matched to a gene: 3. The CDR3 protein is CASSPRDRGSNTEAFF. The CDR3 region has the DNA TGTGCCAGCTCACCACGGGACAGGGGTTCGAACACTGAAGCTTTCTTT.

The gene calls are TRBV5-1 and TRBJ1-1, with D possibly TRBD1 on 6 matching bases. Looked up from germline, CDR1 is SGHRS and CDR2 is YFSETQ. Trimming left V 0 bases short and J 4 bases short, with 13 bases between. This CDR3 has 15 amino acids. CDR3 amino acids: CASSLDGGASTEAFF. CDR3 nucleotides: TGCGCCAGCAGCTTGGATGGGGGGGCGAGCACTGAAGCTTTCTTT.

The sample holds one count of this clone. The V and J genes are TRBV7-2 and TRBJ2-2; 11 bases align to TRBD2. Losses at the gene ends were 3 bases for V and 5 bases for J; bases not matched to a gene: 5. Germline assignment: CDR1 SGHTA and CDR2 FQGNSA. The CDR3 sequence is 16 residues long. CDR3: CASSFLAGGTTGELFF. The CDR3 nucleotides are TGTGCCAGCAGCTTTTTAGCGGGAGGGACGACCGGGGAGCTGTTTTTT.

V and J are TRBV4-2 and TRBJ2-5; 13 nucleotides match TRBD2. The V segment lost 1 base and the J segment 2 bases; nucleotides outside the gene matches: 1. Germline-derived CDR1 and CDR2 are LGHNA and YNFKEQ. The CDR3 runs to 16 residues. CDR3 in amino acids: CASSQGTSGGQETQYF. CDR3 DNA sequence: TGTGCCAGCAGCCAAGGGACTAGCGGGGGTCAAGAGACCCAGTACTTC.

This chain links TRBV5-1 with TRBJ2-7, with 8 bases aligning to TRBD2. This CDR3 is 15 amino acids long. J was trimmed by 7 bases and V by 4 bases; bases with no gene match: 13. Germline V gene sequence: CDR1 SGHRS, CDR2 YFSETQ. The CDR3 sequence is CASSPGTSSHKEQYF. The CDR3 region has the DNA TGCGCCAGCAGCCCCGGGACTAGTAGTCATAAAGAGCAGTACTTC. The full variable domain, in which reference TRBV5-1 and TRBJ2-7 provide the parts outside the CDR3, is KAGVTQTPRYLIKTRGQQVTLSCSPISGHRSVSWYQQTPGQGLQFLFEYFSETQRNKGNFPGRFSGRQFSNSRSEMNVSTLELGDSALYLCASSPGTSSHKEQYFGPGTRLTVT.

V gene TRBV5-4 combines with J gene TRBJ1-2; 8 bases agree with TRBD1. V lost 4 bases, J lost 0 bases, and 5 bases stayed unmatched. CDR3 length: 15 residues. The V gene's germline CDR1 is SGHNT and CDR2 YYREEE (reference sequence). The CDR3: CASSETGGPNYGYTF. The CDR3 DNA is TGTGCCAGCAGCGAAACAGGGGGACCTAACTATGGCTACACCTTC.

CDR3 protein: CASSRTGTVPKPQHF. The CDR3, as DNA: TGTGCCAGCAGTCGAACCGGGACAGTCCCCAAGCCCCAGCATTTT. The gene calls are TRBV6-5 and TRBJ1-5, with 7 bases matching TRBD1. The ends lost 5 bases at V and 8 bases at J; junction bases unmatched: 12. Germline CDR1 MNHEY, CDR2 SVGAGI. The length of the CDR3 is 15 residues.

In its sample, this clone was seen a few times. The chain recombines TRBV6-1 with TRBJ1-5; unclear D gene. Trimming shortened V by 3 bases and J by 4 bases, and 7 bases separated the two germline ends. The CDR3 covers 13 residues. The germline V gene has CDR1 MNHNS and CDR2 SASEGT. This CDR3 reads CASSDRGNQPQHF. The CDR3 DNA follows: TGTGCCAGCAGTGATCGGGGAAATCAGCCCCAGCATTTT.

The chain combines TRBV28 with TRBJ2-7; 10 nucleotides line up with TRBD2. In germline, CDR1 is MDHEN, CDR2 SYDVKM. This CDR3 region has 15 residues. V lost 8 bases, J lost 5 bases, and 12 bases stayed unmatched. In DNA form, the CDR3 reads TGTGCCAGCCGGGGATCTAGCGGGAGTCTCGACGAGCAGTACTTC. Its protein is CASRGSSGSLDEQYF.

In nucleotides, the CDR3 is TGTGCCAGCACGGGACAGGGAATCCGGGGCTACACCTTC. This codes for CASTGQGIRGYTF. The chain combines TRBV28 with TRBJ1-2; 9 bases map to TRBD1. This CDR3 contains 13 residues. CDR1 is MDHEN and CDR2 is SYDVKM in the germline V gene. V was pared by 7 bases and J by 8 bases, with 8 bases of the junction left unmatched.

J is TRBJ2-1 and V is TRBV6-2 or TRBV6-3; D not resolved. Trimming removed 4 bases from V and 4 bases from J, with 8 bases in between. The length of the CDR3 is 13 residues. Germline CDR1 and CDR2: MNHEY and SVGEGT. DNA for the CDR3: TGTGCCAGCAGTTTGCCCGGGTACAATGAGCAGTTCTTC. Its protein product is CASSLPGYNEQFF.

The chain links TRBV6-6 to TRBJ2-5; 8 bases match TRBD1. Germline V lookup: CDR1 MNHNY, CDR2 SVGAGI (reference sequence). The CDR3 runs to 13 residues. V was clipped by 6 bases and J by 2 bases; unmatched bases: 2. DNA of the CDR3: TGTGCCAGCAGAGACAGGGGACAAGAGACCCAGTACTTC. Translation: CASRDRGQETQYF.

The V gene is TRBV5-1, the J gene TRBJ1-1; perhaps TRBD1 as D (5 bases). The V and J ends lost 0 bases and 1 base respectively, with 10 bases between them. The CDR3 consists of 15 residues. Germline V gives CDR1 SGHRS, CDR2 YFSETQ. The CDR3 sequence: CASSLARDGNTEAFF. For the CDR3, the DNA is TGCGCCAGCAGCTTGGCGCGGGACGGGAACACTGAAGCTTTCTTT. Using reference TRBV5-1 and TRBJ1-1 for the parts outside the CDR3, the full variable domain is KAGVTQTPRYLIKTRGQQVTLSCSPISGHRSVSWYQQTPGQGLQFLFEYFSETQRNKGNFPGRFSGRQFSNSRSEMNVSTLELGDSALYLCASSLARDGNTEAFFGQGTRLTVV.

The genes are TRBV28 and TRBJ1-5, with 7 positions matching TRBD1. The CDR3 covers 15 residues. After removal of 5 bases from V and 2 bases from J, the junction contained 6 bases not matched to a gene. CDR1 MDHEN and CDR2 SYDVKM come from the germline V gene. CDR3 DNA sequence: TGTGCCAGCAGTGCGACAGGGATGGGCAATCAGCCCCAGCATTTT. Translating it yields CASSATGMGNQPQHF.

The chain recombines TRBV28 with TRBJ2-7; TRBD1 matches at 8 bases. Germline values: CDR1 MDHEN, CDR2 SYDVKM. J gave up 4 bases and V 6 bases, and 11 bases lay outside the gene matches. The CDR3 runs 15 residues. The CDR3 coding sequence is TGTGCCAGCAGCCACACCGGACAGGGCCGGTACGAGCAGTACTTC. It codes for CASSHTGQGRYEQYF.

The chain combines TRBV9 with TRBJ2-7; D uncertain. Per germline, CDR1 SGDLS and CDR2 YYNGEE. The CDR3 runs 15 residues. V lost 4 bases and J lost 1, with 15 bases in between. The chain's CDR3 is CASSPPNPRSYEQYF. The DNA for the CDR3 is TGTGCCAGCAGCCCCCCCAACCCTAGATCCTACGAGCAGTACTTC.